These 20 T cell receptor beta chains share one sample of origin, sequenced in a study of CD8 T cells in Susac syndrome. It was with random hexamers that roughly 0.45 to 1 ug RNA was reverse transcribed. One entry per CDR3 protein, called by TCRdb with MiXCR from the immunoSEQ multiplex PCR reads. Of fewer than 200,000 distinct CDR3 sequences listed, about 95% are singletons. The sequencing input was CD4+ T cells from PBMCs. These TCRs come from a human donor in good health.

This chain uses TRBV3-1 with TRBJ2-7; D gene uncertain. V dropped 1 base and J dropped 6 bases, with 10 bases sitting between them. CDR1 is LGHDT, CDR2 YNNKEL, per germline (reference sequence). CDR3 length: 13 residues. CDR3 sequence (DNA): TGTGCCAGCAGCCAAGTGCGTGGGGTCGAGCAGTACTTC. It is translated as CASSQVRGVEQYF.

This chain links TRBV28 with TRBJ1-3; TRBD1 agrees at 7 bases. This CDR3 spans 16 amino acids. J was trimmed by 0 bases and V by 5 bases; bases with no gene match: 7. Germline loops: CDR1 MDHEN, CDR2 SYDVKM. CDR3 protein: CASSPLTGLSGNTIYF. The DNA of the CDR3 is TGTGCCAGCAGTCCCCTGACAGGGCTCTCTGGAAACACCATATATTTT.

The rearrangement uses TRBV12-3 or TRBV12-4 and TRBJ2-1; 7 bases are a match to TRBD2. V was pared by 7 bases and J by 7 bases, with 16 bases of the junction left unmatched. This CDR3 has 16 amino acids. The CDR3 DNA is TGTGCCAGCATCCCACGAGGAGGGAGGGCAGGGAATGAGCAGTTCTTC. This translates into CASIPRGGRAGNEQFF.

The chain uses TRBV20-1 and TRBJ2-1; D may be TRBD1 or TRBD2 (5 bases each). The CDR3 covers 14 residues. The V and J ends lost 0 bases and 12 bases respectively, with 18 bases between them. The germline V gene encodes CDR1 DFQATT and CDR2 SNEGSKA (reference sequence). CDR3: CSARDRVGRAVQFF. The CDR3 DNA follows: TGCAGTGCTAGAGATAGGGTGGGACGGGCGGTGCAGTTCTTC.

This chain uses TRBV29-1 with TRBJ2-7, with D maybe TRBD1 (8 bases). The V gene lost 8 bases and the J gene lost 4 bases, with 21 bases spanning the gap. CDR3 length equals 14 residues. Germline V gene sequence: CDR1 SQVTM, CDR2 ANQGSEA. CDR3 sequence reads: CSYREAGGLYEQYF. The CDR3 DNA follows: TGCAGCTACCGGGAGGCAGGGGGCCTGTACGAGCAGTACTTC.

The chain combines TRBV29-1 with TRBJ2-7, with D possibly TRBD2 on 6 matching bases. Trimming pared 3 bases from V and 0 bases from J, leaving 15 bases between. Per the germline V gene, CDR1 is SQVTM and CDR2 is ANQGSEA. The CDR3 runs to 15 residues. In DNA, the CDR3 is TGCAGCGTTGATTTTGCGAGCGGGCCCTCCTACGAGCAGTACTTC. It codes for CSVDFASGPSYEQYF.

This chain uses TRBV6-2 or TRBV6-3 with TRBJ2-1, with TRBD1 matching 11 bases. The germline gives CDR1 MNHEY, CDR2 SVGEGT. V was clipped by 7 bases and J by 5 bases; unmatched bases: 7. The CDR3 extends over 15 amino acids. The CDR3 sequence is CASIRDRGSDNEQFF. The CDR3 bases are TGTGCCAGCATCCGGGACAGGGGGTCAGACAATGAGCAGTTCTTC.

This rearrangement joins TRBV4-3 to TRBJ1-2; D remains unclear. The germline V gene encodes CDR1 LGHNA and CDR2 YSLEER. V lost 0 bases and J 0 bases, leaving 11 bases between the germline ends. CDR3 size: 16 residues. CDR3 protein: CASSQERVLANYGYTF. The CDR3, as DNA: TGCGCCAGCAGCCAAGAGAGGGTCCTAGCTAACTATGGCTACACCTTC.

The chain carries TRBV3-1 and TRBJ2-1; tentatively, D is TRBD1 or TRBD2 (5 bases each). This CDR3 contains 14 residues. V was trimmed by 1 base and J by 5 bases, leaving 9 bases between them. Germline CDR1 is LGHDT and CDR2 is YNNKEL (reference sequence). The CDR3 loop reads CASSQGGSDNEQFF. The CDR3 region has the DNA TGTGCCAGCAGCCAAGGGGGGAGTGACAATGAGCAGTTCTTC.

The genes are TRBV12-3 or TRBV12-4 and TRBJ2-1; D possibly corresponds to TRBD1 (6 bases). The CDR3 length is 14 residues. Trimming left V 7 bases short and J 9 bases short, with 19 bases between. The CDR3 DNA reads as TGTGCCAGCACCCTGATCATACAGGGACGTGAGCAGTTCTTC. This encodes CASTLIIQGREQFF.

The genes are TRBV7-8 and TRBJ2-7; perhaps TRBD1 as D (5 bases). Germline values: CDR1 SGHVS, CDR2 FQNEAQ. This CDR3 has 16 amino acids. Trimming stripped 1 base from V and 3 bases from J, with 16 bases between. The CDR3 spells CASSLELSQGVYEQYF. Written as DNA, the CDR3 is TGTGCCAGCAGCTTAGAATTGTCCCAGGGTGTCTACGAGCAGTACTTC.

This sequence joins TRBV3-1 and TRBJ2-7, with TRBD2 identical over 12 bases. CDR1 LGHDT and CDR2 YNNKEL come from the germline V gene (reference sequence). J gave up 6 bases and V 4 bases, and 7 bases lay outside the gene matches. This CDR3 has 15 residues. CDR3 sequence (DNA): TGTGCCAGCAGCCCTCGACTAGCGGGAGTAGGCGAGCAGTACTTC. Translating it yields CASSPRLAGVGEQYF.

This clonotype was counted a single time. The CDR3 coding sequence is TGTGCCACCAGCAGAGATCCGGGTCGGTACGAGCAGTACTTC. Amino acid sequence: CATSRDPGRYEQYF. This rearrangement joins TRBV15 to TRBJ2-7; D is uncertain. Deletions cut 0 bases from V and 4 bases from J, with 10 bases between. The germline gives CDR1 LNHNV, CDR2 YYDKDF (reference sequence). This CDR3 is built from 14 residues.

This chain connects TRBV30 to TRBJ1-4; TRBD1 aligns across 7 bases. CDR3 size: 15 residues. CDR1 and CDR2 (germline): GTSNPN, SVGIG (reference sequence). With 3 bases clipped from V and 6 bases from J, the junction kept 10 bases outside the gene matches. This CDR3 reads CAWRPNRGNDEKLFF. CDR3 DNA sequence: TGTGCCTGGAGGCCAAACAGGGGTAATGATGAAAAACTGTTTTTT.

The rearrangement links TRBV20-1 to TRBJ2-3; TRBD2 matches at 11 bases. V lost 3 bases to trimming and J lost 2 bases; unmatched junction nucleotides: 7. Germline CDR1 reads DFQATT; CDR2 reads SNEGSKA (reference sequence). The CDR3 is 16 residues long. This chain's CDR3 is CSAREGLADLTDTQYF. For the CDR3, the DNA is TGCAGTGCTAGGGAGGGACTAGCGGATCTCACAGATACGCAGTATTTT.

V gene TRBV9 combines with J gene TRBJ1-1, with D possibly matching TRBD1 (6 bases). V gave up 4 bases and J gave up 1 base, with 14 bases separating them. Germline CDR1 reads SGDLS; CDR2 reads YYNGEE. The CDR3 has 15 amino acids. CDR3 DNA sequence: TGTGCCAGCAGCTCCGTGGGACAAGCGAACACTGAAGCTTTCTTT. Protein sequence: CASSSVGQANTEAFF. Full variable domain (rest looked up from reference TRBV9 and TRBJ1-1): DSGVTQTPKHLITATGQRVTLRCSPRSGDLSVYWYQQSLDQGLQFLIQYYNGEERAKGNILERFSAQQFPDLHSELNLSSLELGDSALYFCASSSVGQANTEAFFGQGTRLTVV.

This chain joins TRBV7-9 and TRBJ2-5, with 9 bases matching TRBD2. CDR1 and CDR2 from the germline V gene are SEHNR and FQNEAQ (reference sequence). With 5 bases clipped from V and 5 bases from J, the junction kept 12 bases outside the gene matches. The CDR3 sequence is 16 residues long. DNA for the CDR3: TGTGCCAGCAGCACGACGCCTAGCGGGAATTCGGAGACCCAGTACTTC. Residues: CASSTTPSGNSETQYF.

V gene TRBV5-1 combines with J gene TRBJ2-5; 9 nucleotides line up with TRBD1. J gave up 5 bases and V 3 bases, and 8 bases lay outside the gene matches. Germline V gene sequence: CDR1 SGHRS, CDR2 YFSETQ. CDR3 length equals 15 residues. CDR3 DNA sequence: TGCGCCAGCAGCTCAGCCGGGACAGGGAGGGAGACCCAGTACTTC. Translating gives CASSSAGTGRETQYF.

The V call is TRBV27, the J call TRBJ2-1; a possible D gene is TRBD2 (6 bases). From germline, CDR1 is MNHEY and CDR2 SMNVEV (reference sequence). V lost 4 bases and J 8 bases, leaving 15 bases between the germline ends. CDR3 length: 14 residues. DNA for the CDR3: TGTGCCAGCAGTTCCCTAGGAGGGCTCGATGAGCAGTTCTTC. Residues: CASSSLGGLDEQFF.

The rearrangement uses TRBV9 and TRBJ2-1, with TRBD2 as a possible D gene (7 bases). Trimming took off 4 bases at V and 8 bases at J, with 13 bases between the two ends. The CDR3 has 13 amino acids. Germline CDR1 is SGDLS and CDR2 is YYNGEE. CDR3 amino acids: CASSPGEGDEQFF. CDR3 nucleotide sequence: TGTGCCAGCAGCCCAGGGGAGGGGGATGAGCAGTTCTTC.